Following are 25 T cell receptor beta chains from one sample sequenced in a study of T cell responses to AZD1222 COVID-19 vaccine. Libraries were prepared by immunoSEQ multiplex PCR; TCRdb keeps only in-frame clonotypes and omits some of them. The repertoire holds 120,000 or so clones, with roughly 92% as singletons. The material sequenced was peripheral blood, taken 28 days after the second AZD1222 dose. Every receptor here comes from an adult who received the AZD1222 COVID-19 vaccine.

CDR3 coding DNA: TGTGCCAGCAGTCCGCTGAGGGACGAGCAGTACTTC. Translating it yields CASSPLRDEQYF. V usage is TRBV12-3 or TRBV12-4 and J usage is TRBJ2-7, with D maybe TRBD2 (5 bases). CDR3 size: 12 residues. Deletions cut 5 bases from V and 5 bases from J, with 10 bases between.

The sample holds one count of this clone. The chain is built from TRBV3-1 (or the pseudogene TRBV3-2) and TRBJ2-2; 8 nucleotides align to TRBD1. Unmatched junction bases numbered 6, after V lost 2 bases and J lost 1 base. Per the germline V gene, CDR1 is LGHDT and CDR2 is YNNKEL (reference sequence). The CDR3 totals 17 residues. CDR3 DNA: TGTGCCAGCAGCCAAAATACTGGGACAGGGAACACCGGGGAGCTGTTTTTT. Amino acid sequence: CASSQNTGTGNTGELFF.

This clone was seen a single time. J is TRBJ1-1 and V is TRBV18; the D is unclear. Per the germline V gene, CDR1 is KGHSH and CDR2 is LQKENI. The V end lost 5 bases, the J end lost 4 bases, and 11 bases lay between the germline ends. This CDR3 is built from 13 residues. CDR3 bases: TGTGCCAGCTCATCCCAACCTGGCACTGAAGCTTTCTTT. Translating it yields CASSSQPGTEAFF.

This chain connects TRBV6-5 to TRBJ2-7; the match to TRBD2 covers 7 bases. CDR1 MNHEY and CDR2 SVGAGI come from the germline V gene. The junction had 7 bases not matched to a gene; V was cut back by 5 bases and J by 0 bases. The CDR3 sequence is 15 residues long. DNA of the CDR3: TGTGCCAGCAGTACCCGGGAGGCAACCTCCTACGAGCAGTACTTC. It specifies CASSTREATSYEQYF.

The chain recombines TRBV3-1 (or the pseudogene TRBV3-2) with TRBJ1-4, with TRBD1 as a possible D gene (5 bases). V dropped 3 bases and J dropped 4 bases, with 15 bases sitting between them. This CDR3 has 16 residues. CDR1 is LGHDT, CDR2 YNNKEL, per germline (reference sequence). The CDR3 spells CASSQSSGAYNEKLFF. CDR3 bases: TGTGCCAGCAGCCAGTCTTCCGGGGCGTATAATGAAAAACTGTTTTTT.

V gene TRBV7-8 combines with J gene TRBJ2-2; D gene ambiguous. CDR1 and CDR2 from the germline V gene are SGHVS and FQNEAQ. Trimming cost V 2 bases and J 0 bases, with 13 bases left between them. CDR3 size: 17 residues. The CDR3 sequence: CASSLNIVIPNTGELFF. The CDR3 DNA reads as TGTGCCAGCAGCTTAAATATAGTGATACCGAACACCGGGGAGCTGTTTTTT.

J is TRBJ2-7 and V is TRBV5-4; the match to TRBD1 covers 8 bases. CDR1 and CDR2 from the germline V gene are SGHNT and YYREEE (reference sequence). The CDR3 runs to 13 residues. Losses at the gene ends were 0 bases for V and 8 bases for J; bases not matched to a gene: 4. The CDR3 is CASSLEDRVKQYF. The CDR3 DNA sequence: TGTGCCAGCAGCTTGGAGGACAGGGTCAAGCAGTACTTC.

The chain recombines TRBV7-3 with TRBJ2-1, with D perhaps matching TRBD1 (6 bases). This CDR3 has 15 residues. CDR1 and CDR2 from the germline V gene are SGHTA and FQGTGA. The V gene lost 5 bases and the J gene lost 6 bases, with 17 bases spanning the gap. For the CDR3, the DNA is TGTGCCAGCAGCCCAACCCGGGACACCCCCAATGAGCAGTTCTTC. Translating it yields CASSPTRDTPNEQFF.

This chain uses TRBV5-1 with TRBJ2-5; possibly TRBD1 or TRBD2 for D (5 bases each). Deletions cut 4 bases from V and 5 bases from J, with 15 bases between. Germline CDR1 reads SGHRS; CDR2 reads YFSETQ. The CDR3 totals 14 residues. The CDR3 bases are TGCGCCAGCAGCCCAGGTGGGGGTGAGGAGACCCAGTACTTC. This gives the protein CASSPGGGEETQYF.

The chain recombines TRBV9 with TRBJ2-3, with TRBD2 as a possible D gene (5 bases). Germline CDR1 is SGDLS and CDR2 is YYNGEE. The CDR3 spans 14 residues. Trimming shortened V by 2 bases and J by 1 base, and 8 bases separated the two germline ends. CDR3 in amino acids: CASSVERGTDTQYF. The CDR3 DNA sequence: TGTGCCAGCAGCGTTGAGAGGGGCACAGATACGCAGTATTTT.

The CDR3 DNA reads as TGTGCCAGCAGCTCGTCAGGGACCTACGAGCAGTACTTC. Its translation: CASSSSGTYEQYF. The V gene is TRBV7-9, the J gene TRBJ2-7; D is perhaps TRBD1 (5 bases). CDR1 SEHNR and CDR2 FQNEAQ come from the germline V gene (reference sequence). Trimming removed 4 bases from V and 2 bases from J, with 9 bases in between. The CDR3 spans 13 residues.

This rearrangement joins TRBV15 to TRBJ2-3, with D unclear. The CDR3 consists of 16 residues. V lost 3 bases and J lost 0, with 13 bases in between. Germline-derived CDR1 and CDR2 are LNHNV and YYDKDF (reference sequence). As DNA, the CDR3 is TGTGCCACCAGCAGCGGTCAGCTGGCTAGCACAGATACGCAGTATTTT. Protein product: CATSSGQLASTDTQYF.

About this clone itself: The junction departs from germline at one end; a sequencing error may be responsible. The rearrangement joins TRBV7-7 to TRBJ2-7; 7 nucleotides agree with TRBD1. CDR3 size: 19 residues. Germline V gene data show CDR1 as SSHAT and CDR2 as FNYEAQ (reference sequence). The CDR3 sequence is CASSLGDQGVSDGSYEQYF. In DNA, the CDR3 is TGTGCTAGCAGCTTAGGGGATCAGGGGGTATCTGATGGCTCCTACGAGCAGTACTTC.

The chain joins TRBV10-3 to TRBJ1-5, with D possibly being TRBD1 (5 bases). Trimming left V 4 bases short and J 5 bases short, with 6 bases between. The CDR3 extends over 12 amino acids. In germline, CDR1 is ENHRY, CDR2 SYGVKD. The CDR3 nucleotides read TGTGCCATCAGTGGGGGGGATCAGCCCCAGCATTTT. Protein sequence: CAISGGDQPQHF.

This clone has more than one count but fewer than ten. The chain couples TRBV12-5 to TRBJ1-5, with 9 positions matching TRBD1. Trimming took 1 base from V and 2 from J; bases not matched to a gene: 3. Germline-derived CDR1 and CDR2 are LGHNT and FRNRAP. CDR3 length equals 16 residues. The DNA for the CDR3 is TGTGCTAGTGGTTTGGAAACAGGGGGCGGCAATCAGCCCCAGCATTTT. Its translation: CASGLETGGGNQPQHF.

The chain recombines TRBV10-3 with TRBJ1-1, with D tentatively TRBD1 (6 bases). The germline V gene encodes CDR1 ENHRY and CDR2 SYGVKD. CDR3 length: 14 residues. The V and J ends lost 4 bases and 5 bases respectively, with 14 bases between them. The CDR3 protein is CAISVGGRGTEAFF. The CDR3 DNA reads TGTGCCATCAGTGTGGGGGGGCGAGGGACTGAAGCTTTCTTT.

Only a few counts were recorded for this clone. Here the CDR3 DNA reads TGTGCCAGCAGCCAGACAGTCAGTAATGAAAAACTGTTTTTT. It translates to CASSQTVSNEKLFF. The genes are TRBV7-2 and TRBJ1-4; D is perhaps TRBD1 (5 bases). V was shortened by 5 bases and J by 4 bases, with 11 bases between the two germline ends. Germline assignment: CDR1 SGHTA and CDR2 FQGNSA. The CDR3 spans 14 residues.

This sequence joins TRBV12-3 or TRBV12-4 and TRBJ2-7; D gene ambiguous. This CDR3 comprises 12 residues. V was trimmed by 1 base and J by 12 bases, leaving 13 bases between them. CDR3 protein: CASSLEALPPYF. In DNA, the CDR3 is TGTGCCAGCAGTTTAGAGGCGCTCCCGCCGTACTTC.

V is TRBV28 and J is TRBJ1-6; 8 bases agree with TRBD1. V dropped 3 bases and J dropped 6; count of bases not matched to a gene: 1. This CDR3 region has 14 residues. In germline, CDR1 is MDHEN, CDR2 SYDVKM. CDR3 coding DNA: TGTGCCAGCAGTTTGGACAGGGCTAATTCACCCCTCCACTTT. It is translated as CASSLDRANSPLHF.

The chain has TRBV12-1 and TRBJ1-5. TRBV12-1 corresponds to a pseudogene. The CDR3 consists of 15 residues. CDR3 protein: CASSFSSNGLQPQHF. The CDR3 DNA reads as TGTGCCAGCAGCTTTTCCAGTAACGGGTTGCAGCCCCAGCATTTT.

The rearrangement links TRBV14 to TRBJ2-7; D remains ambiguous. The ends were cut back, 1 base at V and 4 bases at J, with 11 bases in the middle. The V gene's germline CDR1 is SGHDN and CDR2 FVKESK. This CDR3 has 14 amino acids. The CDR3 is CASSQGGQRYEQYF. The CDR3 DNA reads TGTGCCAGCAGCCAAGGTGGGCAGAGGTACGAGCAGTACTTC.

V gene TRBV6-2 or TRBV6-3 combines with J gene TRBJ1-2; D unclear. The V end was cut by 2 bases, the J end by 1 base, with 2 bases between. The CDR3 length is 12 residues. Per germline, CDR1 MNHEY and CDR2 SVGEGT. The CDR3 region is CASSYLNYGYTF. CDR3 DNA: TGTGCCAGCAGTTACCTTAACTATGGCTACACCTTC.

This chain connects TRBV14 to TRBJ2-7; D is possibly TRBD1 (6 bases). Germline CDR1 is SGHDN and CDR2 is FVKESK. The length of the CDR3 is 16 residues. With 4 bases removed from V and 2 bases from J, the gap between germline ends came to 18 bases. The CDR3, as DNA: TGTGCCAGCAGCCCCCAATCCGGGACAATGACCTACGAGCAGTACTTC. This gives the protein CASSPQSGTMTYEQYF.

This clone occurred a few times. CDR3 DNA: TGTGCCACCAGTGATTGGGGAGGGGGCGCGGATGTTTCACCCCTCCACTTT. It is translated as CATSDWGGGADVSPLHF. V gene TRBV24-1 combines with J gene TRBJ1-6, with 7 bases fitting TRBD1. In germline, CDR1 is KGHDR, CDR2 SFDVKD. The CDR3 runs 17 residues. The V gene end was trimmed by 2 bases and the J gene end by 9 bases; junction bases not matched to a gene: 12.

J is TRBJ2-7 and V is TRBV5-5, with D possibly being TRBD1 or TRBD2 (5 bases each). The V and J ends lost 0 bases and 2 bases respectively, with 9 bases between them. Germline CDR1 and CDR2: SGHKS and YYEKEE (reference sequence). The CDR3 spans 14 residues. Here the CDR3 DNA reads TGTGCCAGCAGCTTGGAGGGGAGCCCCTACGAGCAGTACTTC. It is translated as CASSLEGSPYEQYF.